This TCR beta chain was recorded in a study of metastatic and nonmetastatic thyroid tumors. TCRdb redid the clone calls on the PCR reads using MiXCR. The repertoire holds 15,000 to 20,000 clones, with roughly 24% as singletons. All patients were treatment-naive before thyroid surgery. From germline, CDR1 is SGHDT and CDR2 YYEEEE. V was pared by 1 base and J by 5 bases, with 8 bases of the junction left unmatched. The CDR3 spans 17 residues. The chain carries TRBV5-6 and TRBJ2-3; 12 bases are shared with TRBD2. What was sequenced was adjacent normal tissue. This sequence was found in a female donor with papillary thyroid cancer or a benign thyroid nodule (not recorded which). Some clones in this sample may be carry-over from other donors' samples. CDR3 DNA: TGTGCCAGCAGCTTGAAGACTAGCGGGGGACAAGGAGATACGCAGTATTTT. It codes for CASSLKTSGGQGDTQYF. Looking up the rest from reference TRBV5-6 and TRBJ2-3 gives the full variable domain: DAGVTQSPTHLIKTRGQQVTLRCSPKSGHDTVSWYQQALGQGPQFIFQYYEEEERQRGNFPDRFSGHQFPNYSSELNVNALLLGDSALYLCASSLKTSGGQGDTQYFGPGTRLTVL.